These T cell receptor beta chains were read from a single sample in a study of Graves' ophthalmopathy and Graves' hyperthyroidism. TCRdb ran MiXCR on the multiplex PCR reads and lists one entry per CDR3 protein. Here the sample spans about 220,000 distinct CDR3 sequences, roughly a fifth being singletons. Sample: peripheral blood. These receptors all come from a woman aged 50 to 65 with Graves' ophthalmopathy. The CDR3 runs from the conserved cysteine through the conserved F or W. D genes are given only for firm matches. A row's size may be missing; if present it is once, few, many or a size class.

>many|TRBV18|TRBJ1-1|TRBD1
TGTGCCAGCTCGATAGGGACAGGGGGGAACACTGAAGCTTTCTTT
CASSIGTGGNTEAFF
>many|TRBV20-1|TRBJ2-7|NA
TGCAGTGCTAGTTTATCCGGTGTCGAGCAGTACTTC
CSASLSGVEQYF
>NA|TRBV20-1|TRBJ2-2|NA
TGCAGTGCTAGAGATCGAGGTATCACCGGGGAGCTGTTTTTT
CSARDRGITGELFF
>NA|TRBV7-2|TRBJ1-2|NA
TGTGCCAGCAGCCAACTAGGGAACTATGGCTACACCTTC
CASSQLGNYGYTF
>once|TRBV28|TRBJ1-2|TRBD1
TGTGCCAGCAGTTTATCTCTGACAGGGGGCGATGGCTACACCTTC
CASSLSLTGGDGYTF
>many|TRBV6-4|TRBJ1-3|NA
TGTGCCAGCAGCCCCATACAGGGACCCTACTCTGGAAACACCATATATTTT
CASSPIQGPYSGNTIYF
>many|TRBV6-4|TRBJ1-5|TRBD1
TGTGCCAGCAGTGACCCCGGACAGGGGGCGGGAGGCAATCAGCCCCAGCATTTT
CASSDPGQGAGGNQPQHF
>many|TRBV4-1|TRBJ1-2|NA
TGCGCCAGCAGCCAGGCGGACGGAAACTATGGCTACACCTTC
CASSQADGNYGYTF
>many|TRBV29-1|TRBJ2-7|TRBD1
TGCAGCGTTGAAGATCTAATAGGACAGGGTTTCTACGAGCAGTACTTC
CSVEDLIGQGFYEQYF
>NA|TRBV19|TRBJ1-5|NA
TGTGCCAGTAGTATTCAGGATACCAATCAGCCCCAGCATTTT
CASSIQDTNQPQHF
>many|TRBV10-3|TRBJ2-5|NA
TGTGCCATCAGTGACGCCACGGGCTGGGGGGAGACCCAGTACTTC
CAISDATGWGETQYF
>many|TRBV12-5|TRBJ1-6|NA
TGTGCTAGTGGTTATATGGGCAGAAATAATTCACCCCTCCACTTT
CASGYMGRNNSPLHF
>NA|TRBV7-8|TRBJ2-7|NA
TGTGCCAGCAGCTTATTTACTGGCGAGCAGTACTTC
CASSLFTGEQYF
>few|TRBV2|TRBJ1-3|NA
TGTGCCAGCAGGCTCTGGGTCCGGGATACCCCTGGAAACACCATATATTTT
CASRLWVRDTPGNTIYF
>few|TRBV30|TRBJ1-6|NA
TGTGCCTGGAGTGTACATGTGGATTCAGCCCTCCACTTT
CAWSVHVDSALHF
>many|TRBV28|TRBJ1-5|TRBD1
TGTGCCAGCAGCCCTACAGGGGGCAGGGTTCAGCCCCAGCATTTT
CASSPTGGRVQPQHF
>many|TRBV11-3|TRBJ2-7|NA
TGTGCCAGCAGCTCCCAGACGGGAAAGGTCTACGAGCAGTACTTC
CASSSQTGKVYEQYF